The 5 T cell receptor beta chains below come from one sample, sequenced in a study of beta chain features in type 1 diabetes. Study-wide results and limits: Among patients with Type 1 diabetes, TCRB CDR3s were moderately but significantly shorter in every one of the four CD4+ subsets.

The antigens of these receptors remain unknown. Of the isolated RNA, all was reverse transcribed, and so the sequenced material was expressed TCRB transcripts. The assay was immunoSEQ multiplex PCR, and TCRdb's table has in-frame clones only and misses some. Among over 150,000 clones listed, approximately 7.8% were seen once. The sample consisted of central memory CD4+ T cells from blood. These receptors were collected from a woman between 40 and 50 years old with type 1 diabetes.

The CDR3 sequence is CASSLVVVDTGELFF. The CDR3 DNA is TGTGCCAGCAGCTTAGTAGTGGTGGACACCGGGGAGCTGTTTTTT. The V gene is TRBV7-2, the J gene TRBJ2-2; D remains unclear. The CDR3 loop spans 15 amino acids. Germline lookup yields CDR1 SGHTA and CDR2 FQGNSA. With 1 base removed from V and 3 bases from J, the gap between germline ends came to 9 bases.

This clone showed up just a few times. The CDR3: CASGLGTSGKNTGELFF. CDR3 nucleotides: TGTGCTAGTGGTCTTGGGACTAGCGGGAAAAACACCGGGGAGCTGTTTTTT. The V and J genes are TRBV12-5 and TRBJ2-2; 13 bases map to TRBD2. This CDR3 is 17 amino acids long. Germline trimming cut 5 bases from V and 2 bases from J; bases unmatched to any gene: 5. The germline V gene encodes CDR1 LGHNT and CDR2 FRNRAP.

The table lists this clone with many counts. This chain connects TRBV9 to TRBJ2-1; 8 bases are a match to TRBD2. With 4 bases clipped from V and 12 bases from J, the junction kept 21 bases outside the gene matches. The CDR3 totals 17 residues. Germline lookup yields CDR1 SGDLS and CDR2 YYNGEE. DNA for the CDR3: TGTGCCAGCAGCCCATCTCCGCGAAACGGGAGGGCCGTTTCGCAGTTCTTC. It yields the protein CASSPSPRNGRAVSQFF. Full variable domain (remainder filled in from reference TRBV9 and TRBJ2-1): DSGVTQTPKHLITATGQRVTLRCSPRSGDLSVYWYQQSLDQGLQFLIQYYNGEERAKGNILERFSAQQFPDLHSELNLSSLELGDSALYFCASSPSPRNGRAVSQFFGPGTRLTVL.

This clone was seen many times. The chain joins TRBV19 to TRBJ1-2, with 7 bases aligning to TRBD1. CDR3 size: 14 residues. V was pared by 5 bases and J by 4 bases, with 7 bases of the junction left unmatched. Germline loops: CDR1 LNHDA, CDR2 SQIVND (reference sequence). The CDR3 DNA sequence: TGTGCCAGTAGTCCCGGGACAGTTGTCTATGGCTACACCTTC. Translation gives CASSPGTVVYGYTF.

This clone has only a few counts. CDR3 loop: CASSTGTANTEAFF. CDR3 in DNA: TGTGCCAGCAGCACCGGGACAGCGAACACTGAAGCTTTCTTT. The rearrangement links TRBV7-3 to TRBJ1-1, with 7 bases that match TRBD1. The CDR3 loop spans 14 amino acids. The J segment lost 1 base and the V segment lost 5 bases, leaving 4 bases of the junction unmatched. CDR1 SGHTA and CDR2 FQGTGA come from the germline V gene.